A selection of T cell receptor beta chains follows, all from one sample in a study of Tregs in tolerant kidney transplant recipients. Data came from immunoSEQ multiplex PCR; TCRdb stores just in-frame clones and leaves some out. The sample contains 200,000 to 300,000 clones, about 80% of which appear only once. Sequenced sample: CD4+ T cells from blood. The receptors here all came from a human donor in good health. CDR3s include the opening cysteine and the closing phenylalanine or tryptophan. The D gene is left open where the match is weak. The size field is filled for only some rows; it gives once, few, many or a size class.

j_call v_call d_call clone_size cdr3_nt cdr3_aa
TRBJ1-2 TRBV4-1 TRBD1 once TGCGCCAGCAGCCCTGCATCCGGACAGGCCATGGGGAATGGCTACACCTTC CASSPASGQAMGNGYTF
TRBJ1-6 TRBV19 . . TGTGCCAGTAGTACCCTTACAGGGAATTCACCCCTCCACTTT CASSTLTGNSPLHF
TRBJ1-2 TRBV4-1 . once TGCGCCAGCAGCCCCCCCCAGCGGGGGTTCAGTTCTGGCTACACCTTC CASSPPQRGFSSGYTF
TRBJ1-5 TRBV5-8 TRBD1 . TGTGCCAGCAGCAGAGGACAGGGCAATCAGCCCCAGCATTTT CASSRGQGNQPQHF
TRBJ1-2 TRBV6-6 TRBD1 . TGTGCCAGCAGTACAACGTCCGGGACAGGGACATACCTCTACACCTTC CASSTTSGTGTYLYTF
TRBJ2-7 TRBV9 TRBD2 once TGTGCCAGCAGCGGCTCGACTAGCGGGCCCCACGAGCAGTACTTC CASSGSTSGPHEQYF
TRBJ1-1 TRBV6-1 TRBD1 . TGTGCCAGCAGTAGAAACAGGGGGAACACTGAAGCTTTCTTT CASSRNRGNTEAFF
TRBJ1-1 TRBV6-1 . . TGTGCCAGCAGTGAATCGGGTTCGAACACTGAAGCTTTCTTT CASSESGSNTEAFF
TRBJ2-5 TRBV6-1 . . TGTGCCAGCAGGTCCCGGAGACAGTTGAGCGAGACCCAGTACTTC CASRSRRQLSETQYF
TRBJ2-5 TRBV11-2 TRBD2 . TGTGCCAGCAGCTCCAGACTAGCGGGGGAGGCCCAGTACTTC CASSSRLAGEAQYF
TRBJ1-1 TRBV5-1 . few TGCGCCAGCAGCTTGGTTGGGGGCTTTAACACTGAAGCTTTCTTT CASSLVGGFNTEAFF
TRBJ1-6 TRBV11-2 . . TGTGCCAGCAGCCTCCCAAGGGGGGCCCTCCACTTT CASSLPRGALHF
TRBJ2-2 TRBV15 TRBD2 . TGTGCCACCAGCAGAGGAGGGACTAGCGGGAGGACCGGGGAGCTGTTTTTT CATSRGGTSGRTGELFF
TRBJ1-2 TRBV6-1 . . TGTGCCAGCAGTGTGGGCAGAAAAAACTATGGCTACACCTTC CASSVGRKNYGYTF
TRBJ2-5 TRBV7-8 . . TGTGCCAGCAGCGCGGGACGGGGCCAAGAGACCCAGTACTTC CASSAGRGQETQYF
TRBJ1-2 TRBV29-1 . . TGCAGCGTCCCGGCGGATAAGTCTAACTATGGCTACACCTTC CSVPADKSNYGYTF
TRBJ2-1 TRBV30 . . TGTGCCTGGAGTCCCCCAGGGAACCGGCCCAATGAGCAGTTCTTC CAWSPPGNRPNEQFF
TRBJ1-4 TRBV19 . . TGTGCCAGTAGGATACAGGGTTCCGGTGAAAAACTGTTTTTT CASRIQGSGEKLFF
TRBJ1-5 TRBV6-1 . . TGTGCCAGCAGTGCCCTAGGACGGACAGATAGCAATCAGCCCCAGCATTTT CASSALGRTDSNQPQHF
TRBJ2-1 TRBV11-2 TRBD2 . TGTGCCAGCAGCTTGATTGGGGGACTAGCGGGAGTTCAGTACAATGAGCAGTTCTTC CASSLIGGLAGVQYNEQFF
TRBJ2-5 TRBV5-1 . . TGCGCCAGCAGCCCATCGTTAGAGACCCAGTACTTC CASSPSLETQYF
TRBJ1-4 TRBV10-1 . few TGCGCCAGCAGTGAAGGCGGCCGTGAAAAACTGTTTTTT CASSEGGREKLFF
TRBJ2-5 TRBV19 TRBD2 . TGTGCCAGTAGTCTAGCGGGAGCCCCAGAGACCCAGTACTTC CASSLAGAPETQYF
TRBJ1-6 TRBV6-5 . . TGTGCCAGCAGAGAGGACAGTAGCTATAATTCACCCCTCCACTTT CASREDSSYNSPLHF
TRBJ2-1 TRBV19 . . TGTGCCAGTAGTTCCCCGGACAGATACAATGAGCAGTTCTTC CASSSPDRYNEQFF
TRBJ2-1 TRBV7-9 TRBD2 few TGTGCCAGCAGCCCACTAGCGGGGGGCGGCAATGAGCAGTTCTTC CASSPLAGGGNEQFF
TRBJ1-4 TRBV14 TRBD1 . TGTGCCAGCAGCGACCGACGGACAGGGCATAACAGACTGTTTTTT CASSDRRTGHNRLFF
TRBJ1-1 TRBV7-6 TRBD1 . TGTGCCAGCAGCTTACAGGGGGGATTGAACACTGAAGCTTTCTTT CASSLQGGLNTEAFF
TRBJ1-2 TRBV6-6 . . TGTGCCAGCAGTTACTCCACCGTAAACTGTGGCTACACCTTC CASSYSTVNCGYTF
TRBJ1-5 TRBV19 . . TGTGCCAGTAGTATCAAAAGCGGGGTTCGGGGGAATCAGCCCCAGCATTTT CASSIKSGVRGNQPQHF
TRBJ2-2 TRBV6-5 . . TGTGCCAGCAGTTCGCCGGGACGGGAGAACACCGGGGAGCTGTTTTTT CASSSPGRENTGELFF
TRBJ2-5 TRBV5-1 . few TGCGCCAGCAGCTTGATCCGGTCGGCAGCCCAAGAGACCCAGTACTTC CASSLIRSAAQETQYF
TRBJ2-1 TRBV7-2 . . TGTGCCAGCAGCCTTGGGCGGATTGAGCAGTTCTTC CASSLGRIEQFF
TRBJ2-7 TRBV5-1 TRBD2 . TGCGCCAGCAGCTGGGGACCGGGACTAGCGGCCTACGAGCAGTACTTC CASSWGPGLAAYEQYF
TRBJ2-2 TRBV13 . . TGTGCCAGCAGGAGATTAGGGGAGGCCGGGGAGCTGTTTTTT CASRRLGEAGELFF
TRBJ2-4 TRBV4-1 TRBD1 . TGCGCCAGCAGCCAGGAATTGGCACGGGACAGGGGGCCTACCAAAAACATTCAGTACTTC CASSQELARDRGPTKNIQYF
TRBJ1-1 TRBV5-6 . . TGTGCCAGCAGCTTGGTATGGGGGGCCCCTGAAGCTTTCTTT CASSLVWGAPEAFF
TRBJ1-5 TRBV7-9 . . TGTGCCAGCAGCTACCCCAATCAGCCCCAGCATTTT CASSYPNQPQHF
TRBJ2-1 TRBV6-5 . . TGTGCCAGCAGTTACTCTAGGACAAACAATGAGCAGTTCTTC CASSYSRTNNEQFF
TRBJ2-5 TRBV5-8 . once TGTGCCAGCAGCTTGGGAGGGGGAGAGACCCAGTACTTC CASSLGGGETQYF
TRBJ2-4 TRBV9 . . TGTGCCAGCAGCGTAGGGAACGGTGGGAAGAACATTCAGTACTTC CASSVGNGGKNIQYF